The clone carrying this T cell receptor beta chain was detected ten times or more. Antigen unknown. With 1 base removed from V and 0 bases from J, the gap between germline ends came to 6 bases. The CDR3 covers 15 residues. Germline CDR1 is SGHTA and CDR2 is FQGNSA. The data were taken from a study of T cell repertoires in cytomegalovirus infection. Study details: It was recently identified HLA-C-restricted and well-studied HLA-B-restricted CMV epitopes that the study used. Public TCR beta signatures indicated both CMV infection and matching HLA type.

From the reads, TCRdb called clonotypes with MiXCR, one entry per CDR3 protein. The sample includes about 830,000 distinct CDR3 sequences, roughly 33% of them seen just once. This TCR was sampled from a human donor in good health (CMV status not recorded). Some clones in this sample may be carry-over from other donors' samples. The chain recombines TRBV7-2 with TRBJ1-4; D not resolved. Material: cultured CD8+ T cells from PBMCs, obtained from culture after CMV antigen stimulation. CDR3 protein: CASSLDGTTNEKLFF. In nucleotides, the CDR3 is TGTGCCAGCAGCTTAGATGGAACAACTAATGAAAAACTGTTTTTT.